The clone carrying this T cell receptor beta chain was seen more than once but under ten times. Its antigen is still unknown. This specimen comes from a study of beta chain features in type 1 diabetes. The germline gives CDR1 SGHTA, CDR2 FQGNSA. The CDR3 consists of 16 residues. V lost 7 bases to trimming and J lost 5 bases, with 23 bases between them. Study-wide findings and caveats: The study found moderately but significantly shorter TCRB CDR3s in all four CD4+ subsets of Type 1 diabetes patients.

Since all of the isolated RNA was reverse transcribed, expressed TCRB transcripts were what got sequenced. The repertoire was sequenced with immunoSEQ multiplex PCR; TCRdb's copy has only in-frame clones and lacks some. The sample holds hundreds of thousands of clones, around an eighth seen once. The material sequenced was naive CD4+ T cells from blood. The rearrangement uses TRBV7-2 and TRBJ1-2; a possible D gene is TRBD1 (5 bases). The source is a young man with type 1 diabetes. CDR3 coding DNA: TGTGCCAGCAACCGTCGCTTAGGGACGGCCCTTTATGGCTACACCTTC. As protein: CASNRRLGTALYGYTF.